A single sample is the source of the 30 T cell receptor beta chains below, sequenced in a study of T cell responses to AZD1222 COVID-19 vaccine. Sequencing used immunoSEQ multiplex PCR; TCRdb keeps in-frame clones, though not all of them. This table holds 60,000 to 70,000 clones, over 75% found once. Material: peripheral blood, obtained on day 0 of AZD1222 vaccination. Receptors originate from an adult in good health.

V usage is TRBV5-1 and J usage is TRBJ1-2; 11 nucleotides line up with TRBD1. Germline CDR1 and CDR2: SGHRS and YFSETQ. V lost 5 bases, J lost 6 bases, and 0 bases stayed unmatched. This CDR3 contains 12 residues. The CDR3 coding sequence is TGCGCCAGCAGGGGACAGGGGGATGGCTACACCTTC. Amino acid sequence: CASRGQGDGYTF.

The CDR3 is CASSPTISQPQHF. In DNA, the CDR3 is TGTGCCAGCTCACCGACCATCAGCCAACCCCAGCATTTT. The chain has TRBV18 and TRBJ1-5; no clear D gene. V lost 3 bases and J 10 bases, leaving 13 bases between the germline ends. Germline loops: CDR1 KGHSH, CDR2 LQKENI. The CDR3 is made up of 13 amino acids.

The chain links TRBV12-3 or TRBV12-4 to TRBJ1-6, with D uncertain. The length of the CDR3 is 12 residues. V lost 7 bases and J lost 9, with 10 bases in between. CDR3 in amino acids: CASTDPGSPLHF. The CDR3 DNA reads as TGTGCCAGCACCGACCCGGGTTCACCCCTCCACTTT.

CDR3 in amino acids: CASSDSWVNTGELFF. The CDR3 region has the DNA TGTGCCAGCAGTGATTCGTGGGTTAACACCGGGGAGCTGTTTTTT. This chain uses TRBV2 with TRBJ2-2; D is ambiguous. Trimming removed 3 bases from V and 2 bases from J, with 10 bases in between. CDR1 is SNHLY and CDR2 is FYNNEI in the germline V gene. This CDR3 spans 15 amino acids.

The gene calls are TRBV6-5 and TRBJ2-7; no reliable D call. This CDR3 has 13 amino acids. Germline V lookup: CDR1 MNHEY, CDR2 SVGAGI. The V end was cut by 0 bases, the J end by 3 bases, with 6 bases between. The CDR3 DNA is TGTGCCAGCAGTTACTCGAATAGCTACGAGCAGTACTTC. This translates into CASSYSNSYEQYF.

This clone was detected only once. CDR3 sequence reads: CAEAGTSGEVGETQYF. Here the CDR3 DNA reads TGTGCCGAAGCAGGGACTAGCGGGGAAGTGGGAGAGACCCAGTACTTC. The rearrangement joins TRBV6-4 to TRBJ2-5; 13 bases agree with TRBD2. The J segment lost 4 bases and the V segment lost 11 bases, leaving 13 bases of the junction unmatched. Germline CDR1 reads MRHNA; CDR2 reads SNTAGT. The CDR3 is 16 amino acids.

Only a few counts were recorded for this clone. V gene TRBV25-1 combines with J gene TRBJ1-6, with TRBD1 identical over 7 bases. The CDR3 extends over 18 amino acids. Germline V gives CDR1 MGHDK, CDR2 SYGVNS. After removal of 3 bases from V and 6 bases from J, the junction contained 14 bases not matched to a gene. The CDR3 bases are TGTGCCAGCAGTGAGGGGCGGGACAGCCATAACCGTAATTCACCCCTCCACTTT. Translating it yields CASSEGRDSHNRNSPLHF.

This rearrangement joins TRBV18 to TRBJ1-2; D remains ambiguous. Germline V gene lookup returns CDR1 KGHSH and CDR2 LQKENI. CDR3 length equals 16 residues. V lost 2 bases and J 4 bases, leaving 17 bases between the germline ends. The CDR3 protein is CASSPSRFSRVYGYTF. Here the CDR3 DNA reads TGTGCCAGCTCACCATCGAGGTTCAGTCGGGTCTATGGCTACACCTTC.

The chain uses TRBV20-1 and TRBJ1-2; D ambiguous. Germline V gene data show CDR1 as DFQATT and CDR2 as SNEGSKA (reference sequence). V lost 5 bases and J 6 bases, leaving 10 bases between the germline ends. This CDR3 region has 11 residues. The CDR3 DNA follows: TGCAGTGCTGTTAAGGGCCATGGCTACACCTTC. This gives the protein CSAVKGHGYTF.

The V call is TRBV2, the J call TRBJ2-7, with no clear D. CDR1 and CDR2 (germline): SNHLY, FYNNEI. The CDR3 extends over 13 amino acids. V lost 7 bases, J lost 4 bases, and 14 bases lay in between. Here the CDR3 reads CASKELLTYEQYF. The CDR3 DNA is TGTGCCAGCAAGGAGCTCCTTACGTACGAGCAGTACTTC.

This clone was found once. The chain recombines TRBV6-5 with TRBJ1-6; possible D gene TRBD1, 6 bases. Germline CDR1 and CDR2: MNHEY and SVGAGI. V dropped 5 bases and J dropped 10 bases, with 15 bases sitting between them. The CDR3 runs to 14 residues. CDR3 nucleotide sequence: TGTGCCAGCAGTACAGCAGGGGAATACTCACCCCTCCACTTT. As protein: CASSTAGEYSPLHF.

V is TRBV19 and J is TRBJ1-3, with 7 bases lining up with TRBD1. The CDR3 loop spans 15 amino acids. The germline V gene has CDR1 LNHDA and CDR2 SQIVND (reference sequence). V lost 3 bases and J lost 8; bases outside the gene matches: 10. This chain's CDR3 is CASSMGGDSSDTIYF. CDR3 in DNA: TGTGCCAGTAGTATGGGCGGGGACAGTTCGGACACCATATATTTT.

As DNA, the CDR3 is TGTGCCAGTAGTATTGCAGTTGGATTAGATAGCAATCAGCCCCAGCATTTT. It specifies CASSIAVGLDSNQPQHF. This sequence joins TRBV19 and TRBJ1-5; D uncertain. Germline CDR1 reads LNHDA; CDR2 reads SQIVND (reference sequence). This CDR3 is 17 amino acids long. Trimming cost V 3 bases and J 0 bases, with 15 bases left between them.

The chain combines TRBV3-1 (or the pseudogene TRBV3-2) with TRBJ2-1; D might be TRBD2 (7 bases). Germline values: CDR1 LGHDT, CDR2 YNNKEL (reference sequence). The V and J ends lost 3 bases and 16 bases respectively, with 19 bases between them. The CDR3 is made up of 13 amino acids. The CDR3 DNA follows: TGTGCCAGCAGCCATCCGGAGGGGGGGCGTCGATTCTTC. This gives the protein CASSHPEGGRRFF.

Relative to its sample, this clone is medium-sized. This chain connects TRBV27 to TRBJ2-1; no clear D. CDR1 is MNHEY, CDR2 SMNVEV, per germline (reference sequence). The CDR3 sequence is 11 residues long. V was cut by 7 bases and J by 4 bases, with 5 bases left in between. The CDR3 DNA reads TGTGCCAGCATCAGTTACAATGAGCAGTTCTTC. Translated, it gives CASISYNEQFF.

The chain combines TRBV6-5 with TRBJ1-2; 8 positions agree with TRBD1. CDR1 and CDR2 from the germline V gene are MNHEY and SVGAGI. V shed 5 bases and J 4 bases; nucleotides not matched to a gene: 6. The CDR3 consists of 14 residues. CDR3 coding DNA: TGTGCCAGCAGTCCCACCGACAGGGGCTATGGCTACACCTTC. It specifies CASSPTDRGYGYTF.

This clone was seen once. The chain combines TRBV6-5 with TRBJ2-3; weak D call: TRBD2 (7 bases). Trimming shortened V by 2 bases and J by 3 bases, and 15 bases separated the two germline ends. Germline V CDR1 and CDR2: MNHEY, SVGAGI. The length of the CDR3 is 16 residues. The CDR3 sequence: CASSYQGGARTDTQYF. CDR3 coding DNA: TGTGCCAGCAGTTACCAAGGGGGGGCCAGGACAGATACGCAGTATTTT.

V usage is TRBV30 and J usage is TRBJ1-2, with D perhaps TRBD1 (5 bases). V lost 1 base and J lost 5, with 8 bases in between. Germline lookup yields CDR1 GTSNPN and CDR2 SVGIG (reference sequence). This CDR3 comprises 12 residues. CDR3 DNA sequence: TGTGCCTGGAGTGATGACAGTTATGGCTACACCTTC. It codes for CAWSDDSYGYTF.

The CDR3 spells CASSLKLEGKNEQYF. In DNA form, the CDR3 reads TGCGCCAGCAGCTTGAAGTTGGAAGGGAAAAACGAGCAGTACTTC. V gene TRBV5-1 combines with J gene TRBJ2-7, with D uncertain. The CDR3 covers 15 residues. Germline CDR1 and CDR2: SGHRS and YFSETQ. V lost 1 base and J lost 5, with 16 bases in between.

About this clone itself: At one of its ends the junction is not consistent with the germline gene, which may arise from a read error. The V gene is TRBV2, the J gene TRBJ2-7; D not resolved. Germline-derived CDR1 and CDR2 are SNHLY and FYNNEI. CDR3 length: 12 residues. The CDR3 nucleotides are TGTGCCACCGGACGGAGCTCCTCCGAGCAGTACTTC. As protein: CATGRSSSEQYF.

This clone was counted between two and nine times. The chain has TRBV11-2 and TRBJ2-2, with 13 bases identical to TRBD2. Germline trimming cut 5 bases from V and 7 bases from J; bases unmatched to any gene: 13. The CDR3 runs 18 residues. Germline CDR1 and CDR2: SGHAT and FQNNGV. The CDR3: CASSERTSGGLLGGELFF. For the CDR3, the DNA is TGTGCCAGCAGCGAAAGGACTAGCGGGGGCTTATTGGGCGGGGAGCTGTTTTTT.

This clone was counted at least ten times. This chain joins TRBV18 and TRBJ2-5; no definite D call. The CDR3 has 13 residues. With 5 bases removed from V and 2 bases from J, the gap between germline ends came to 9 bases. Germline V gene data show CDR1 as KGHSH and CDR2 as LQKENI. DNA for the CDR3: TGTGCCAGCTCAATAGATCTTCAAGAGACCCAGTACTTC. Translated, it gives CASSIDLQETQYF.

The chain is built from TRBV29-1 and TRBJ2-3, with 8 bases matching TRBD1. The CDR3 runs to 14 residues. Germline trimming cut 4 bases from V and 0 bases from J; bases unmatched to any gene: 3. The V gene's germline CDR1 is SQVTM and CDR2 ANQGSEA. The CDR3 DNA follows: TGCAGCGTTGTCAGGGGGCTTAGCACAGATACGCAGTATTTT. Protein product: CSVVRGLSTDTQYF.

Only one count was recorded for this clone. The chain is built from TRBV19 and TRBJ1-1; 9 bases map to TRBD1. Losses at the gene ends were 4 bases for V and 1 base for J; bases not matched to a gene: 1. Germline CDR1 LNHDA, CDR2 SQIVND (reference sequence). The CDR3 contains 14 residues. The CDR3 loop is CASSTGQGNTEAFF. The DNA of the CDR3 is TGTGCCAGTAGTACGGGACAGGGGAACACTGAAGCTTTCTTT.

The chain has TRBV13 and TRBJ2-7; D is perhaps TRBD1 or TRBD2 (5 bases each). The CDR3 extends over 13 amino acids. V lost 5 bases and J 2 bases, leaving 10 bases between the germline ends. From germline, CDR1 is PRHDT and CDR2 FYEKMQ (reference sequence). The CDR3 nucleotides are TGTGCCAGCAGCCAAGGGACGGCCTACGAGCAGTACTTC. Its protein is CASSQGTAYEQYF.

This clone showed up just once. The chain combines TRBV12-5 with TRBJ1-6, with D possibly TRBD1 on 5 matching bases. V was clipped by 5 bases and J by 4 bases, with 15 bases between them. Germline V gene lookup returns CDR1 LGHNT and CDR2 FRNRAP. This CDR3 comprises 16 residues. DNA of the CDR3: TGTGCTAGTGGTCAAAGCCGGGACGGATATAATTCACCCCTCCACTTT. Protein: CASGQSRDGYNSPLHF.

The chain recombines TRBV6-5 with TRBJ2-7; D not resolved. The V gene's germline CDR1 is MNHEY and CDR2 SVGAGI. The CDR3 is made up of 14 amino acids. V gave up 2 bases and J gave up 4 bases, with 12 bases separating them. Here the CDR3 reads CASSYVPAAYEQYF. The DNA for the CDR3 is TGTGCCAGCAGTTACGTTCCCGCGGCTTACGAGCAGTACTTC.

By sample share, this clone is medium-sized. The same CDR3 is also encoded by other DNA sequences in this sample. The CDR3 protein is CASSPSITGELFF. The CDR3 DNA is TGTGCCAGCAGCCCTAGCATAACCGGGGAGCTGTTTTTT. This chain connects TRBV9 to TRBJ2-2, with D perhaps TRBD2 (5 bases). Trimming cost V 4 bases and J 5 bases, with 9 bases left between them. The CDR3 sequence is 13 residues long. Germline CDR1 and CDR2: SGDLS and YYNGEE.

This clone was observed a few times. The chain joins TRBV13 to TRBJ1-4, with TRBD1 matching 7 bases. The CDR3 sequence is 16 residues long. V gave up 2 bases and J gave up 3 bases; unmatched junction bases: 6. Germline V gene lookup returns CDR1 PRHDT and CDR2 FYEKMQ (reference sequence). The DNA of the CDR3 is TGTGCCAGCAGCTTAAACGAGGGGGCGGCTAATGAAAAACTGTTTTTT. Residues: CASSLNEGAANEKLFF. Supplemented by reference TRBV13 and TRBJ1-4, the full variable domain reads AAGVIQSPRHLIKEKRETATLKCYPIPRHDTVYWYQQGPGQDPQFLISFYEKMQSDKGSIPDRFSAQQFSDYHSELNMSSLELGDSALYFCASSLNEGAANEKLFFGSGTQLSVL.

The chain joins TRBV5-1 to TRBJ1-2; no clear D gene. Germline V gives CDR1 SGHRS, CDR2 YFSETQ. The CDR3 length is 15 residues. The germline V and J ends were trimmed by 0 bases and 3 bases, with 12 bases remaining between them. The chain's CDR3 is CASSLVFGSDYGYTF. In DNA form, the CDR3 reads TGCGCCAGCAGCTTGGTGTTCGGGAGTGACTATGGCTACACCTTC.